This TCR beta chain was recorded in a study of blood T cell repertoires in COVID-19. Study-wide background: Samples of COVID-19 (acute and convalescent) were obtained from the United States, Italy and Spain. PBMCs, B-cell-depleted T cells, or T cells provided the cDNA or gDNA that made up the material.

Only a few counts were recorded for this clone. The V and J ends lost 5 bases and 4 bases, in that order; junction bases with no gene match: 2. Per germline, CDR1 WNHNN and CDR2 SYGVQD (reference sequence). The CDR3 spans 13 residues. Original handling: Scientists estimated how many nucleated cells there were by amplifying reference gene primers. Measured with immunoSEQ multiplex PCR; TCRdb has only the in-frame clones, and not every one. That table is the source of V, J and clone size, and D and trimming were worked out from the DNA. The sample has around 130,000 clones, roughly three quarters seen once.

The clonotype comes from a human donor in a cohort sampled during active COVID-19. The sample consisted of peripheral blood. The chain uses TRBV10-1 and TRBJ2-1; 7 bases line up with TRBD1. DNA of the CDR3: TGCGCCAGCAGTATGGGACAGTACAATGAGCAGTTCTTC. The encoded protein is CASSMGQYNEQFF.